This T cell receptor (beta chain) was sequenced during a study of T cell responses to AZD1222 COVID-19 vaccine. The CDR3 totals 12 residues. Germline lookup yields CDR1 SNHLY and CDR2 FYNNEI. Repertoires were generated with immunoSEQ multiplex PCR, while TCRdb's copy carries only in-frame clones and drops some. This table has about 100,000 clones, about nine tenths appearing once. About this clone: Relative to the germline gene, one junction end is altered; a read error may explain this.

The clonotype was recovered from an adult who received the AZD1222 COVID-19 vaccine. Sequencing was performed on peripheral blood, taken 28 days after the second AZD1222 dose. The chain links TRBV2 to TRBJ1-1; D unresolved. CDR3 bases: TGTGCCAGCAGTGAAGCCCGGGGTTGGCCCCAATTT. It specifies CASSEARGWPQF.